The clone carrying this T cell receptor (beta chain) was counted only a few times. This sample was taken from a study of T-cell reconstitution after alpha-beta-depleted transplantation in children. CDR1 GTSNPN and CDR2 SVGIG come from the germline V gene (reference sequence). There are 14 residues in the CDR3. V was pared by 3 bases and J by 4 bases, with 4 bases of the junction left unmatched. A library of TCRbeta sequences, prepared with unique molecular identifiers, was generated. Each CDR3 protein is one row after TCRdb ran MiXCR on the PCR reads. The sample holds 230,000 or so distinct CDR3 sequences, 9.7% seen once.

This receptor was taken from a human donor who donated a stem cell graft to a child with SCID. This chain joins TRBV30 and TRBJ2-5; TRBD2 matches at 11 bases. The sample consisted of PBMCs from the stem cell graft donor, taken from the stem cell graft. The CDR3 DNA is TGTGCCTGGAGCCCCGGGACTAGCGGAGAGACCCAGTACTTC. Encoded protein: CAWSPGTSGETQYF.